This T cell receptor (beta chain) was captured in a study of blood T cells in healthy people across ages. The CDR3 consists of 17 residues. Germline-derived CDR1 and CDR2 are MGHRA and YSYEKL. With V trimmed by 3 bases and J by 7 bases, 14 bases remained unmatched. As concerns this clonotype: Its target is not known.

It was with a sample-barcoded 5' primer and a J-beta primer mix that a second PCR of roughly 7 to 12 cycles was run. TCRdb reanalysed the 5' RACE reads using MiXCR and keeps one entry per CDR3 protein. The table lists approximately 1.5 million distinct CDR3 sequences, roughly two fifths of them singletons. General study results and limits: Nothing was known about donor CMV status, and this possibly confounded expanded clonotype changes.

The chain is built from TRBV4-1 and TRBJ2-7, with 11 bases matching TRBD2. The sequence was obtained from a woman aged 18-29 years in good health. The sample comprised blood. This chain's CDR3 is CASSHLAGTSGDNEQYF. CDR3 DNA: TGCGCCAGCAGCCATCTTGCCGGGACTAGCGGAGACAATGAGCAGTACTTC.